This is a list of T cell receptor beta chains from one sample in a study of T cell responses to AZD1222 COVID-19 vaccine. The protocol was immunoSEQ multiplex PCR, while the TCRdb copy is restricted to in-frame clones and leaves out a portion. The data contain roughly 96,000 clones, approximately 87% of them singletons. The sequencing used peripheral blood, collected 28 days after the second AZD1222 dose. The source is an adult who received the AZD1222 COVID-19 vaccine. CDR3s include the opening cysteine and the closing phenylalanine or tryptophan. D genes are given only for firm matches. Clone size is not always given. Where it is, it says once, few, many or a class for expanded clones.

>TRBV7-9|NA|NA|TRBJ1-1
CASRHRASYTEAFF
TGTGCCAGCAGACACCGGGCCTCCTACACTGAAGCTTTCTTT
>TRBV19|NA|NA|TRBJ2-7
CATSGAFRYRGEEQYF
TGTGCCACCTCAGGGGCCTTCCGATATCGGGGGGAAGAGCAGTACTTC
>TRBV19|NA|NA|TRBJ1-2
CASRPLPTALFYGYTF
TGTGCCAGTAGACCCCTCCCGACAGCTTTATTCTATGGCTACACCTTC
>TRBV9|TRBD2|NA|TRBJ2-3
CASSPGTSGGAANTQYF
TGTGCCAGCAGCCCCGGGACTAGCGGGGGGGCTGCTAATACGCAGTATTTT
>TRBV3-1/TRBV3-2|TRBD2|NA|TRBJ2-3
CASSQEAGGAADTQYF
TGTGCCAGCAGCCAAGAGGCGGGGGGGGCGGCGGATACGCAGTATTTT
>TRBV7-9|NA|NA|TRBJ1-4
CASSSREGPNEKLFF
TGTGCCAGCAGCTCTCGGGAGGGTCCTAATGAAAAACTGTTTTTT
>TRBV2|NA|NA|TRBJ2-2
CASSQAAPGELFF
TGTGCCAGCAGTCAGGCTGCCCCAGGGGAGCTGTTTTTT
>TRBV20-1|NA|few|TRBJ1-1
CSAGPGTEAFF
TGCAGTGCTGGACCAGGGACTGAAGCTTTCTTT
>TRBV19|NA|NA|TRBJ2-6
CASSVRRYSGANVLTF
TGTGCCAGTAGTGTCCGTCGTTATTCTGGGGCCAACGTCCTGACTTTC
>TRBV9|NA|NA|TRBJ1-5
CASSVGEGWQPQHF
TGTGCCAGCAGCGTAGGGGAGGGCTGGCAGCCCCAGCATTTT
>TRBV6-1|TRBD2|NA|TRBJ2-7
CASSRTSGIYEQYF
TGTGCCAGCAGTCGGACTAGCGGCATCTACGAGCAGTACTTC
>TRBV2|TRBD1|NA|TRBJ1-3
CASSPTLTGSTIYF
TGTGCCAGCAGCCCAACGCTGACAGGGAGCACCATATATTTT
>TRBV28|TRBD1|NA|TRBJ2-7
CASKPPGQVPYEQYF
TGTGCCAGCAAACCCCCGGGACAGGTCCCCTACGAGCAGTACTTC
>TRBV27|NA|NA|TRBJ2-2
CASSPRISHTGELFF
TGTGCCAGCAGTCCACGAATTAGTCACACCGGGGAGCTGTTTTTT
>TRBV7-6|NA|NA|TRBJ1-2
CASSFLGGYTF
TGTGCCAGCAGCTTCCTGGGTGGCTACACCTTC
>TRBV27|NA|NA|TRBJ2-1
CASSLDSGYNEQFF
TGTGCCAGCAGTCTGGACAGCGGGTACAATGAGCAGTTCTTC
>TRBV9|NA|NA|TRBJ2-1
CASSITPKGLPTYNEQFF
TGTGCCAGCAGCATAACCCCAAAGGGGTTGCCTACTTACAATGAGCAGTTCTTC
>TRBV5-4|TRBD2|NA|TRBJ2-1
CASSRDLAGGYNEQFF
TGTGCCAGCAGCAGGGACCTAGCGGGAGGTTACAATGAGCAGTTCTTC
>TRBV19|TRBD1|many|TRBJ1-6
CASSRDRGQNSPLHF
TGTGCCAGTAGTAGAGACAGGGGTCAGAATTCACCCCTCCACTTT
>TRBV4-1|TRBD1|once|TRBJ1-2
CASSQPTGEYTF
TGCGCCAGCAGCCAACCAACAGGGGAATATACCTTC
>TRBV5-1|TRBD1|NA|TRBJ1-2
CASSSGTAGGYTF
TGCGCCAGCAGCTCCGGGACAGCGGGCGGCTACACCTTC
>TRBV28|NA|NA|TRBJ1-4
CASSLGTNEKLFF
TGTGCCAGCAGTCTAGGTACCAATGAAAAACTGTTTTTT
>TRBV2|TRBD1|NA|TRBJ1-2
CASSLTGTGYTF
TGTGCCAGCAGTTTGACAGGGACCGGCTACACCTTC
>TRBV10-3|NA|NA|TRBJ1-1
CAISAEGGATEAFF
TGTGCCATCAGTGCGGAGGGGGGGGCCACTGAAGCTTTCTTT
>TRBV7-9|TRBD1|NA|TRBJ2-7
CASSSSDRSFYEQYF
TGTGCCAGCAGCTCCTCGGACAGGTCATTCTACGAGCAGTACTTC
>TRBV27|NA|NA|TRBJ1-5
CATGIRASQPQHF
TGTGCCACCGGTATCAGGGCCAGTCAGCCCCAGCATTTT
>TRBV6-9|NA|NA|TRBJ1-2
CASSYSAEYTF
TGTGCCAGCAGTTATTCGGCAGAGTACACCTTC
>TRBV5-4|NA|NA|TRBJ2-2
CASSLDLLASNTGELFF
TGTGCCAGCAGCTTGGACTTGCTAGCGTCGAACACCGGGGAGCTGTTTTTT
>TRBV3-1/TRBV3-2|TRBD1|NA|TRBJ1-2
CASSDGQVFGYTF
TGTGCCAGCAGCGACGGACAGGTCTTTGGCTACACCTTC
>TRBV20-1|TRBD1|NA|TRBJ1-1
CSVLGQGAAFF
TGCAGTGTTCTCGGACAGGGAGCTGCTTTCTTT
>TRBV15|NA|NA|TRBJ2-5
CATSRDGKSGATQYF
TGTGCCACCAGCAGAGATGGGAAATCCGGGGCGACCCAGTACTTC
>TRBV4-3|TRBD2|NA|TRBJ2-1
CASRILAGGPGEQFF
TGCGCCAGCAGGATTTTGGCGGGGGGGCCAGGAGAGCAGTTCTTC
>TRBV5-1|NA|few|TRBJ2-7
CASSWTVSYEQYF
TGCGCCAGCAGCTGGACTGTTTCCTACGAGCAGTACTTC
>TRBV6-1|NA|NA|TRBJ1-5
CASSYGNSNQPQHF
TGTGCCAGCAGTTATGGGAATAGCAATCAGCCCCAGCATTTT
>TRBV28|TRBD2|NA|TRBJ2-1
CASSPSGLAGVNEQFF
TGTGCCAGCAGTCCCTCGGGACTAGCGGGAGTGAATGAGCAGTTCTTC
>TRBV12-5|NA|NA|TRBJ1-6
CASGSPGGPLHF
TGTGCTAGTGGTTCGCCGGGAGGGCCCCTCCACTTT
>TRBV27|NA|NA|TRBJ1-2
CASSPGGGYYGYTF
TGTGCCAGCAGTCCCGGAGGAGGGTACTATGGCTACACCTTC
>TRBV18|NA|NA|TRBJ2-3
CASSPQGQFTDTQYF
TGTGCCAGCTCACCACAAGGCCAATTCACAGATACGCAGTATTTT
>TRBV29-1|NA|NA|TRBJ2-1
CSATLGSYNEQFF
TGCAGCGCGACTCTAGGGTCCTACAATGAGCAGTTCTTC
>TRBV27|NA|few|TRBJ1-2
CASSPLPGSVGYTF
TGTGCCAGCAGTCCTCTCCCTGGGTCGGTTGGCTACACCTTC
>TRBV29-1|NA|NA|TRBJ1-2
CSVAWGTSLYTF
TGCAGCGTCGCTTGGGGGACATCACTCTACACCTTC
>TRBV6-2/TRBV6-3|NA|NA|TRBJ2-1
CASSVSLANEQFF
TGTGCCAGCAGTGTCTCACTAGCCAATGAGCAGTTCTTC
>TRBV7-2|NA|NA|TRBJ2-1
CASSATGDHYNEQFF
TGTGCCAGCAGCGCTACTGGCGATCACTACAATGAGCAGTTCTTC
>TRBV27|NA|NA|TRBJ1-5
CASSLSGESNQPQHF
TGTGCCAGCAGTTTATCGGGGGAAAGCAATCAGCCCCAGCATTTT
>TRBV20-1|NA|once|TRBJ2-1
CSGGPRHEQFF
TGCAGCGGGGGACCACGGCATGAGCAGTTCTTC
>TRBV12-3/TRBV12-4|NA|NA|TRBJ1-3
CASSFSSGNTIYF
TGTGCCAGCAGTTTCAGCTCTGGAAACACCATATATTTT
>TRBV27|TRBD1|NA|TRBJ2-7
CASRNDRAKSHEQYF
TGTGCCAGCAGGAACGACAGGGCTAAAAGCCACGAGCAGTACTTC
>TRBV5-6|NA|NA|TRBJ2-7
CASSLDRAGYSYEQYF
TGTGCCAGCAGCTTAGACCGAGCCGGGTACTCCTACGAGCAGTACTTC
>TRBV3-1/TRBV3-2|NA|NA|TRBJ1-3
CASTPEGNTIYF
TGTGCCAGCACCCCCGAGGGGAACACCATATATTTT
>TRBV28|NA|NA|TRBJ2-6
CASSRHRVFGANVLTF
TGTGCCAGCAGTAGACACAGGGTTTTTGGGGCCAACGTCCTGACTTTC
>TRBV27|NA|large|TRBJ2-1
CASTPGGDLNEQFF
TGTGCCAGCACCCCGGGGGGCGACCTCAATGAGCAGTTCTTC
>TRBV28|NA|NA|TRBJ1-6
CASSSNLIPGPVRYNSPLHF
TGTGCCAGCAGTTCCAACCTTATACCGGGGCCCGTCCGCTATAATTCACCCCTCCACTTT
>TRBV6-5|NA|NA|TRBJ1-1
CASRKTENTEAFF
TGTGCCAGCAGGAAAACAGAGAACACTGAAGCTTTCTTT
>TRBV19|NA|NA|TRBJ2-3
CASSIDWGFADTQYF
TGTGCCAGTAGTATAGATTGGGGGTTCGCAGATACGCAGTATTTT
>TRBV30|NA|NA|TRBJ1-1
CAWSVGLTDPEAFF
TGTGCCTGGAGTGTCGGCCTAACCGATCCTGAAGCTTTCTTT
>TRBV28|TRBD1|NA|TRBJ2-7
CASRDSRSYEQYF
TGTGCCAGCCGGGACAGCAGGTCCTACGAGCAGTACTTC
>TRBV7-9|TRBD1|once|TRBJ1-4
CASSRETGDRLNEKLFF
TGTGCCAGCAGCCGCGAGACAGGGGACAGACTTAATGAAAAACTGTTTTTT